The entry below describes one T cell receptor (beta chain). MiXCR, run by TCRdb on the 5' RACE reads, gives a single entry per CDR3 protein. The sample has hundreds of thousands of distinct CDR3 sequences; less than 20% are singletons. The record originates from a study of T cells after yellow fever vaccination. The CDR3 has 15 amino acids. After removal of 2 bases from V and 4 bases from J, the junction contained 5 bases not matched to a gene. From germline, CDR1 is KGHSH and CDR2 LQKENI. This sequence originates from a man younger than 35 who received the YFV17D yellow fever vaccine. The V call is TRBV18, the J call TRBJ2-5; 9 positions agree with TRBD1. The sequencing used PBMCs, collected 4 to 6 days after the first yellow fever vaccination. In DNA form, the CDR3 reads TGTGCCAGCTCACCATGGGACAGGGTCCCAGAGACCCAGTACTTC. This sequence encodes CASSPWDRVPETQYF. Full variable domain (remainder filled in from reference TRBV18 and TRBJ2-5): NAGVMQNPRHLVRRRGQEARLRCSPMKGHSHVYWYRQLPEEGLKFMVYLQKENIIDESGMPKERFSAEFPKEGPSILRIQQVVRGDSAAYFCASSPWDRVPETQYFGPGTRLLVL.